The following is a TCR beta chain sequence with its context. This sample was taken from a study of cytomegalovirus exposure and HLA in healthy donors. Primers for the PCR totalled 60 Vbeta and 13 Jbeta. The data were produced by immunoSEQ multiplex PCR, yet TCRdb's version contains in-frame clones alone and is incomplete. The ten top clones account for 1.5% to 2%, within a sample of some 130,000 clones. Sequenced input: PBMCs. This clonotype was sampled from a woman between 40 and 50 years old in good health and CMV-seropositive.

The CDR3 region is CASSTIARERQFF. The CDR3 DNA is TGTGCCAGCAGCACGATAGCGCGAGAAAGGCAATTCTTC. The gene calls are TRBV9 and TRBJ2-1; a possible D gene is TRBD2 (5 bases). This CDR3 has 13 amino acids. V was pared by 4 bases and J by 16 bases, with 21 bases between. The germline V gene has CDR1 SGDLS and CDR2 YYNGEE. Filled out from reference TRBV9 and TRBJ2-1, the complete variable domain reads DSGVTQTPKHLITATGQRVTLRCSPRSGDLSVYWYQQSLDQGLQFLIQYYNGEERAKGNILERFSAQQFPDLHSELNLSSLELGDSALYFCASSTIARERQFFGPGTRLTVL.